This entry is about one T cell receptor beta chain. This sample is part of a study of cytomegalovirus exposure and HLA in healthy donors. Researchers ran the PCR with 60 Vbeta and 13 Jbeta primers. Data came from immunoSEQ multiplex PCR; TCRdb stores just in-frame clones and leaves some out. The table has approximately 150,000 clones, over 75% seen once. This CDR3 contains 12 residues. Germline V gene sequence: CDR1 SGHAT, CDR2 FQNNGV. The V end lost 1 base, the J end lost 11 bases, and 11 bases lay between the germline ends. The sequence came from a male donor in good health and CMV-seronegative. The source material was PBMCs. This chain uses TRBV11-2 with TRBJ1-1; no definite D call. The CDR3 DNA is TGTGCCAGCAGCTTAGTAGGAGGGCATGCTTTCTTT. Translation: CASSLVGGHAFF.